A selection of T cell receptor beta chains follows, all from one sample in a study of cytomegalovirus exposure and HLA in healthy donors. Sequenced by immunoSEQ multiplex PCR; TCRdb stores in-frame clones only, minus some. The top ten hold approximately 6% of the sample, which has roughly 140,000 clones, roughly 82% seen once. Specimen: PBMCs. All receptors derive from a man in his thirties or forties in good health and CMV-seropositive. Each CDR3 is given with its conserved first and last residue. Fields, in order: J gene, V gene, D gene, CDR3 length, clone size, CDR3 protein, CDR3 DNA. The D gene is left open where the match is weak. Not every row has a clone size; where given, it reads once, few, many or a size class.

TRBJ1-5 TRBV28 . 17 . CASKPRQVGASNQPQHF TGTGCCAGCAAGCCTCGTCAGGTTGGGGCGAGCAATCAGCCCCAGCATTTT
TRBJ1-6 TRBV11-2 . 14 few CASSLGQNNSPLHF TGTGCCAGCAGCTTAGGACAGAATAATTCACCCCTCCACTTT
TRBJ2-2 TRBV2 . 14 . CATEGRSNTGELFF TGTGCCACTGAGGGGAGGTCGAACACCGGGGAGCTGTTTTTT
TRBJ1-1 TRBV6-5 TRBD1 15 once CASSRTRQGGTEAFF TGTGCCAGCAGCAGGACTCGACAGGGCGGCACTGAAGCTTTCTTT
TRBJ2-1 TRBV5-4 TRBD2 16 . CASSRLTSGTYDEQFF TGTGCCAGCAGCCGGTTAACTAGCGGGACTTACGATGAGCAGTTCTTC
TRBJ2-2 TRBV28 TRBD1 15 . CASRPGGTNTGELFF TGTGCCAGCAGACCAGGGGGTACGAACACCGGGGAGCTGTTTTTT
TRBJ2-1 TRBV13 TRBD2 19 . CASSAGTSGSIVSYNEQFF TGTGCCAGCAGCGCCGGGACTAGCGGGAGCATTGTATCCTACAATGAGCAGTTCTTC
TRBJ1-2 TRBV27 TRBD1 15 . CASSTSGQGRYGYTF TGTGCCAGCAGTACCTCGGGACAGGGGAGATATGGCTACACCTTC
TRBJ1-3 TRBV27 . 16 . CASRPDTSSSGNTIYF TGTGCCAGCAGGCCGGACACTTCAAGCTCTGGAAACACCATATATTTT
TRBJ2-3 TRBV5-4 TRBD1 15 . CASSFPGQGADTQYF TGTGCCAGCAGCTTTCCGGGACAGGGGGCAGATACGCAGTATTTT
TRBJ2-3 TRBV29-1 . 14 . CSVVQGDFTDTQYF TGCAGCGTAGTACAGGGAGACTTCACAGATACGCAGTATTTT
TRBJ2-5 TRBV6-5 . 15 once CASSPRFPAQETQYF TGTGCCAGCAGTCCCAGGTTTCCGGCACAAGAGACCCAGTACTTC
TRBJ1-2 TRBV30 TRBD1 14 . CAWIKPGTGFGYTF TGTGCCTGGATCAAACCCGGGACAGGGTTTGGCTACACCTTC
TRBJ2-3 TRBV5-1 TRBD2 15 . CASSGTSASTDTQYF TGCGCCAGCAGCGGGACTAGCGCTAGCACAGATACGCAGTATTTT
TRBJ2-6 TRBV2 TRBD1 18 . CASSGGGQVPFGANGLTF TGTGCCAGCAGTGGAGGGGGACAGGTCCCGTTCGGGGCCAACGGCCTGACTTTC
TRBJ2-6 TRBV7-2 . 17 . CASSLDRDISGANVLTF TGTGCCAGCAGCTTAGACAGGGATATCTCTGGGGCCAACGTCCTGACTTTC
TRBJ2-7 TRBV7-2 . 14 . CASSLKATLYEQYF TGTGCCAGCAGCTTGAAAGCGACTCTCTACGAGCAGTACTTC
TRBJ2-7 TRBV11-2 TRBD2 14 . CASSTTSGPYEQYF TGTGCCAGCAGCACTACTAGCGGACCCTACGAGCAGTACTTC
TRBJ2-7 TRBV4-1 TRBD1 13 . CASRGQADYEQYF TGCGCCAGCAGGGGACAGGCAGACTACGAGCAGTACTTC
TRBJ1-5 TRBV10-2 . 15 few CAPKPTLYSNQPQHF TGCGCCCCTAAGCCAACCCTATATAGCAATCAGCCCCAGCATTTT
TRBJ2-7 TRBV27 TRBD2 15 . CASSNTGLAEYEQYF TGTGCCAGCAGCAATACGGGACTAGCGGAATACGAGCAGTACTTC
TRBJ1-5 TRBV6-5 TRBD1 15 . CASSGTGGAWQPQHF TGTGCCAGCAGTGGGACAGGGGGCGCGTGGCAGCCCCAGCATTTT
TRBJ2-1 TRBV5-1 TRBD1 13 . CASRDRVIDEQFF TGCGCCAGCCGGGACAGGGTCATCGATGAGCAGTTCTTC
TRBJ1-5 TRBV28 . 12 . CASTGGHQPQHF TGTGCCAGCACGGGGGGCCATCAGCCCCAGCATTTT
TRBJ1-2 TRBV25-1 TRBD1 16 . CASSESNRDRDHGYTF TGTGCCAGCAGTGAATCTAACCGGGACAGGGATCACGGCTACACCTTC
TRBJ2-5 TRBV6-5 . 14 . CASSIGSWRETQYF TGTGCCAGCAGTATCGGATCCTGGAGAGAGACCCAGTACTTC
TRBJ2-7 TRBV20-1 . 11 . CSARGRAQQYF TGCAGTGCTAGAGGGAGGGCACAGCAGTACTTC
TRBJ2-7 TRBV5-4 TRBD2 15 few CASSPGGSSTYEQYF TGTGCCAGCAGCCCGGGGGGGTCATCTACCTACGAGCAGTACTTC
TRBJ2-1 TRBV4-3 . 15 once CASSQAGGLLNEQFF TGCGCCAGCAGCCAAGCGGGGGGCCTTCTAAATGAGCAGTTCTTC
TRBJ1-1 TRBV5-6 TRBD1 16 . CASSLTETGGYTEAFF TGTGCCAGCAGCTTGACGGAAACAGGGGGGTACACTGAAGCTTTCTTT
TRBJ2-4 TRBV19 . 19 . CASSIIDFRDNPAKNIQYF TGTGCCAGTAGTATTATCGACTTCCGGGACAACCCAGCCAAAAACATTCAGTACTTC
TRBJ2-5 TRBV5-1 . 15 . CASSLGFTGTETQYF TGCGCCAGCAGCTTGGGTTTCACAGGGACAGAGACCCAGTACTTC
TRBJ2-3 TRBV2 TRBD2 12 few CASSASSGGEYF TGTGCCAGCAGCGCTTCTAGCGGGGGGGAGTATTTT
TRBJ2-3 TRBV5-1 TRBD2 17 . CASSSSRGGASTDTQYF TGCGCCAGCAGTAGTTCGCGCGGGGGGGCTAGCACAGATACGCAGTATTTT
TRBJ2-1 TRBV6-6 TRBD2 16 . CASSYSSSGGYNEQFF TGTGCCAGCAGTTACTCTTCTAGCGGGGGGTACAATGAGCAGTTCTTC